The next 5 T cell receptor beta chains were all read from a single sample in a study of cytomegalovirus exposure and HLA in healthy donors. PCR employed 60 Vbeta and 13 Jbeta primers. Assay used: immunoSEQ multiplex PCR; TCRdb lists only in-frame clones, some missing. Among about 110,000 clones listed, over 60% were seen once. The sequenced material came from PBMCs. All receptors come from a female donor in good health and CMV-seropositive.

This sequence joins TRBV5-1 and TRBJ1-1, with D perhaps TRBD1 (6 bases). The V gene's germline CDR1 is SGHRS and CDR2 YFSETQ. There are 15 residues in the CDR3. V lost 4 bases and J 2 bases, leaving 15 bases between the germline ends. The CDR3 bases are TGCGCCAGCAGCAAAAACAGGGTGGGAAACACTGAAGCTTTCTTT. Encoded protein: CASSKNRVGNTEAFF.

The chain couples TRBV19 to TRBJ1-4; maybe TRBD1 (6 bases). This CDR3 contains 15 residues. The V gene lost 6 bases and the J gene lost 0 bases, with 11 bases spanning the gap. The germline gives CDR1 LNHDA, CDR2 SQIVND (reference sequence). DNA for the CDR3: TGTGCCAGTAGAAACAGGGAAACAACTAATGAAAAACTGTTTTTT. This sequence encodes CASRNRETTNEKLFF. The complete variable domain, with remaining parts taken from reference TRBV19 and TRBJ1-4, reads DGGITQSPKYLFRKEGQNVTLSCEQNLNHDAMYWYRQDPGQGLRLIYYSQIVNDFQKGDIAEGYSVSREKKESFPLTVTSAQKNPTAFYLCASRNRETTNEKLFFGSGTQLSVL.

The chain is built from TRBV2 and TRBJ1-2, with TRBD1 identical over 8 bases. Germline CDR1 and CDR2: SNHLY and FYNNEI. The V segment lost 6 bases and the J segment 6 bases; nucleotides outside the gene matches: 9. The CDR3 has 14 residues. This chain's CDR3 is CASSGQGSFNGYTF. The DNA of the CDR3 is TGTGCCAGCAGCGGACAGGGTTCCTTCAATGGCTACACCTTC. The whole variable domain, remainder taken from reference TRBV2 and TRBJ1-2, is EPEVTQTPSHQVTQMGQEVILRCVPISNHLYFYWYRQILGQKVEFLVSFYNNEISEKSEIFDDQFSVERPDGSNFTLKIRSTKLEDSAMYFCASSGQGSFNGYTFGSGTRLTVV.

The V and J genes are TRBV7-3 and TRBJ1-1, with 10 nucleotides matching TRBD1. Unmatched junction bases numbered 7, after V lost 0 bases and J lost 0 bases. From germline, CDR1 is SGHTA and CDR2 FQGTGA. This CDR3 spans 18 amino acids. The CDR3 spells CASSLTGTGAYMNTEAFF. Written as DNA, the CDR3 is TGTGCCAGCAGCTTAACTGGGACAGGGGCCTACATGAACACTGAAGCTTTCTTT.

This chain links TRBV7-2 with TRBJ1-4; 7 nucleotides agree with TRBD1. Trimming removed 5 bases from V and 8 bases from J; junction bases left unmatched: 8. Germline V gene data show CDR1 as SGHTA and CDR2 as FQGNSA. The CDR3 is 14 amino acids. DNA of the CDR3: TGTGCCAGCAGCCCCGGGGACAGAGAAGAAAAACTGTTTTTT. Its protein is CASSPGDREEKLFF.